The 20 T cell receptor beta chains below come from one sample, sequenced in a study of T cells in Graves' hyperthyroidism and ophthalmopathy. Regions amplified from RNA transcripts were the TCR beta CDR3 regions. The HTBI primer set was used in a first-round RT-PCR of the TCR CDR3. TCRdb recomputed calls from the multiplex PCR reads with MiXCR, one row per CDR3 protein. The table includes 460,000 or so distinct CDR3 sequences, approximately 15% detected once. The sample taken for sequencing was blood. These receptors came from a woman younger than 35 with Graves' hyperthyroidism.

This clonotype was counted at least ten times. The chain carries TRBV2 and TRBJ2-5, with a possible D match to TRBD1 (5 bases). Deletions cut 2 bases from V and 2 bases from J, with 12 bases between. This CDR3 is built from 15 residues. Germline V gene lookup returns CDR1 SNHLY and CDR2 FYNNEI. The CDR3, as DNA: TGTGCCAGCAGTGAATCGACAGAGTTGCAAGAGACCCAGTACTTC. Translating it yields CASSESTELQETQYF.

The rearrangement joins TRBV6-2 or TRBV6-3 to TRBJ2-2; TRBD2 aligns across 10 bases. V trimming: 8 bases; J trimming: 7 bases; junction bases outside the gene matches: 16. Germline V lookup: CDR1 MNHEY, CDR2 SVGEGT. The CDR3 is made up of 17 amino acids. The CDR3 DNA reads TGTGCCAGCCTTTTTAACCTAGCGGGAGCTAGGATCGGGGAGCTGTTTTTT. The encoded protein is CASLFNLAGARIGELFF.

This clonotype has ten or more counts. The chain has TRBV12-3 or TRBV12-4 and TRBJ1-2; D is ambiguous. V was trimmed by 6 bases and J by 4 bases, leaving 12 bases between them. The CDR3 is 13 residues long. The CDR3 nucleotides are TGTGCCAGCAGGCCTCGGAGCAGCTATGGCTACACCTTC. Translation gives CASRPRSSYGYTF.

This clonotype occurred many times. The chain combines TRBV7-9 with TRBJ2-3, with TRBD2 matching over 8 bases. Germline V CDR1 and CDR2: SEHNR, FQNEAQ (reference sequence). CDR3 length equals 17 residues. Trimming cost V 4 bases and J 0 bases; bases outside gene matches: 9. The CDR3 sequence is CASSSRRTSGSTDTQYF. The CDR3 DNA follows: TGTGCCAGCAGCTCTCGCCGAACTAGCGGTAGCACAGATACGCAGTATTTT.

This clonotype was seen many times. The chain uses TRBV19 and TRBJ1-1; D unclear. CDR1 LNHDA and CDR2 SQIVND come from the germline V gene (reference sequence). V was cut by 0 bases and J by 5 bases, with 10 bases left in between. The CDR3 runs 14 residues. As DNA, the CDR3 is TGTGCCAGTAGTATAGAAGGGTTTGGGACTGAAGCTTTCTTT. Amino acids: CASSIEGFGTEAFF.

Ten or more counts support this clonotype. This chain links TRBV20-1 with TRBJ2-2; D is unresolved. The CDR3 consists of 13 residues. The germline V and J ends were trimmed by 3 bases and 6 bases, with 11 bases remaining between them. Germline V lookup: CDR1 DFQATT, CDR2 SNEGSKA (reference sequence). CDR3 protein: CSASPRSPGELFF. For the CDR3, the DNA is TGCAGTGCTAGCCCAAGGTCCCCCGGGGAGCTGTTTTTT.

The chain uses TRBV2 and TRBJ1-5, with a tentative D call TRBD1 (6 bases). Germline CDR1 is SNHLY and CDR2 is FYNNEI. CDR3 size: 14 residues. The V gene lost 3 bases and the J gene lost 6 bases, with 12 bases spanning the gap. CDR3 amino acids: CASSEAGDGQPQHF. The CDR3 DNA sequence: TGTGCCAGCAGTGAGGCAGGGGATGGTCAGCCCCAGCATTTT.

This clonotype has only a few counts. The chain uses TRBV7-6 and TRBJ2-5; D is perhaps TRBD1 or TRBD2 (5 bases each). The CDR3 loop spans 11 amino acids. V was shortened by 3 bases and J by 9 bases, with 8 bases between the two germline ends. The germline gives CDR1 SGHVS, CDR2 FNYEAQ. The CDR3 sequence: CASSFGTPQYF. The CDR3 DNA reads as TGTGCCAGCAGCTTCGGGACCCCCCAGTACTTC.

This clonotype occurred many times. The V and J genes are TRBV28 and TRBJ1-2; D might be TRBD1 (5 bases). Looked up from germline, CDR1 is MDHEN and CDR2 is SYDVKM. The CDR3 extends over 15 amino acids. Trimming removed 7 bases from V and 4 bases from J, with 19 bases in between. CDR3 in amino acids: CASTLNVGRGYGYTF. In DNA, the CDR3 is TGTGCCAGCACCCTTAATGTGGGGCGCGGCTATGGCTACACCTTC.

Regarding this clonotype: A much more abundant neighbour one base away suggests this may be a read error. The genes are TRBV6-2 or TRBV6-3 and TRBJ1-1; TRBD1 matches 7 bases. CDR3 size: 14 residues. Germline V gene sequence: CDR1 MNHEY, CDR2 SVGEGT. The CDR3 DNA follows: TGTGCCTGCAGCCTCTGGACAGGGAACACTGAAGCTTTCTTT. Translated: CACSLWTGNTEAFF.

This chain connects TRBV14 to TRBJ2-4; D call uncertain. In germline, CDR1 is SGHDN, CDR2 FVKESK. The ends were cut back, 0 bases at V and 0 bases at J, with 9 bases in the middle. This CDR3 region has 16 residues. The chain's CDR3 is CASSQDRRLAKNIQYF. CDR3 in DNA: TGTGCCAGCAGCCAAGACCGACGGCTAGCCAAAAACATTCAGTACTTC.

About this clonotype: One base away lies a much larger clone, so this may be a sequencing read error. The chain recombines TRBV7-3 with TRBJ2-1; the D gene is possibly TRBD2 (5 bases). The CDR3 contains 15 residues. CDR1 and CDR2 (germline): SGHTA, FQGTGA. Trimming pared 5 bases from V and 7 bases from J, leaving 18 bases between. The chain's CDR3 is CASSELVRVANEQFF. The CDR3, as DNA: TGTGCCAGCAGCGAACTAGTGAGGGTGGCGAATGAGCAGTTCTTC.

The chain couples TRBV5-1 to TRBJ2-5; 7 bases agree with TRBD2. The V segment lost 5 bases and the J segment 5 bases; nucleotides outside the gene matches: 6. Germline CDR1 reads SGHRS; CDR2 reads YFSETQ. The CDR3 covers 13 residues. The CDR3 DNA is TGCGCCAGCAGTGATGGTAGCGGGGAGACCCAGTACTTC. Encoded protein: CASSDGSGETQYF.

This clonotype was counted ten times or more. The rearrangement uses TRBV15 and TRBJ1-2; no clear D. Germline V gene data show CDR1 as LNHNV and CDR2 as YYDKDF (reference sequence). The germline V and J ends were trimmed by 0 bases and 2 bases, with 7 bases remaining between them. CDR3 length: 14 amino acids. The CDR3 bases are TGTGCCACCAGCAGAGAGGGCGGAAACTATGGCTACACCTTC. Protein: CATSREGGNYGYTF.

This clonotype has just a few counts. V usage is TRBV20-1 and J usage is TRBJ2-5; tentative D call: TRBD2 (5 bases). V dropped 7 bases and J dropped 5 bases, with 23 bases sitting between them. CDR1 is DFQATT, CDR2 SNEGSKA, per germline (reference sequence). The CDR3 contains 15 residues. The CDR3 DNA follows: TGCAGTGTGGAGACGGTCGGGGTAGCCGCGGAGACCCAGTACTTC. This codes for CSVETVGVAAETQYF.

Worth noting for this clonotype: A much more abundant neighbour one base away suggests this may be a read error. This chain links TRBV29-1 with TRBJ2-7; perhaps TRBD2 as D (6 bases). Germline V gives CDR1 SQVTM, CDR2 ANQGSEA. The CDR3 sequence is 14 residues long. V dropped 1 base and J dropped 4 bases, with 14 bases sitting between them. Here the CDR3 reads CSVEGGGKRYEQYF. The DNA of the CDR3 is TGCAGCGTTGAAGGAGGCGGGAAGAGGTACGAGCAGTACTTC.

Many counts were recorded for this clonotype. The chain uses TRBV6-5 and TRBJ2-3, with 8 bases identical to TRBD2. V shed 2 bases and J 0 bases; nucleotides not matched to a gene: 1. Germline CDR1 and CDR2: MNHEY and SVGAGI. The CDR3 runs to 15 residues. The CDR3 DNA follows: TGTGCCAGCAGTTACGCTAGCGGGAGCACAGATACGCAGTATTTT. Its protein product is CASSYASGSTDTQYF.

In this sample, this clonotype turned up a few times. The V gene is TRBV20-1, the J gene TRBJ2-7; D assignment may be TRBD1 or TRBD2 (6 bases each). Trimming pared 5 bases from V and 0 bases from J, leaving 26 bases between. The CDR3 is 18 amino acids. Germline V gene data show CDR1 as DFQATT and CDR2 as SNEGSKA (reference sequence). CDR3 protein: CSAWAGGGQGFRSYEQYF. The CDR3 DNA follows: TGCAGTGCTTGGGCCGGAGGGGGACAAGGCTTCCGCTCCTACGAGCAGTACTTC.

As for this clonotype: A much more abundant neighbour one base away suggests this may be a read error. The rearrangement joins TRBV5-1 to TRBJ2-7; TRBD2 matches at 9 bases. This CDR3 is 16 amino acids long. V gave up 4 bases and J gave up 7 bases; unmatched junction bases: 15. The V gene's germline CDR1 is SGHRS and CDR2 YFSETQ. DNA for the CDR3: TGCGCCAGCAGCAGGGGGGCTAGCGGGACCTTTCGGGAGCAGTACTTC. Protein product: CASSRGASGTFREQYF.

This clonotype has only a few counts. V gene TRBV10-3 combines with J gene TRBJ1-3, with TRBD1 as a possible D gene (5 bases). This CDR3 has 15 residues. The V end was cut by 4 bases, the J end by 0 bases, with 10 bases between. CDR1 is ENHRY and CDR2 is SYGVKD in the germline V gene. The CDR3 region is CAISGLGGSGNTIYF. The CDR3 DNA reads TGTGCCATCAGTGGTCTCGGGGGCTCTGGAAACACCATATATTTT.